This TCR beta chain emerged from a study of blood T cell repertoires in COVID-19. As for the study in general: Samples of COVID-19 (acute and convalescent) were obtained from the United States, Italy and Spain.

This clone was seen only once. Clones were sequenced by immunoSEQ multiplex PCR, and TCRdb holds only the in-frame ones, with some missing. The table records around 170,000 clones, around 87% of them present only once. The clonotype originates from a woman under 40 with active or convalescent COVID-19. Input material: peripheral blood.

In nucleotides, the CDR3 is TGTGCCAGCAGCCCAAAGGAGGACGGTATACTGTTTTTT. This gives the protein CASSPKEDGILFF. V gene TRBV7-9 combines with J gene TRBJ1-4; D uncertain. V lost 5 bases to trimming and J lost 13 bases, with 17 bases between them. The CDR3 has 13 residues. Germline V gene lookup returns CDR1 SEHNR and CDR2 FQNEAQ (reference sequence). Variable domain in full (rest from reference TRBV7-9 and TRBJ1-4): DTGVSQNPRHKITKRGQNVTFRCDPISEHNRLYWYRQTLGQGPEFLTYFQNEAQLEKSRLLSDRFSAERPKGSFSTLEIQRTEQGDSAMYLCASSPKEDGILFFGSGTQLSVL.